This T cell receptor (beta chain) was sequenced for a study of beta chain features in type 1 diabetes. Study-wide results and limits: The influence of HLA type on TCRB rearrangement stayed undetermined. Reads derived from cDNA could over-represent cells showing high TCR expression. The naive, central memory and Treg TCRB repertoires of patients appeared to be more similar to one another than those of healthy donors.

In this sample, this clone turned up a few times. What it recognizes is unknown. The sequenced template was cDNA made from the entire isolated RNA. The method was immunoSEQ multiplex PCR; TCRdb's version includes in-frame clones alone and lacks a portion of them. Of hundreds of thousands of clones in the sample, about 10% were seen once. The germline CDR1 and CDR2 sequences are MDHEN and SYDVKM. The CDR3 has 15 amino acids. The ends lost 10 bases at V and 4 bases at J; junction bases unmatched: 12. The chain links TRBV28 to TRBJ1-2; 10 bases align to TRBD1. The specimen sequenced was naive CD4+ T cells from blood. The receptor was derived from a woman between 25 and 40 years old in good health. The CDR3 DNA follows: TGTGCCATAACTCCCGGGACAGGGGAAGCCTATGGCTACACCTTC. Its protein is CAITPGTGEAYGYTF.